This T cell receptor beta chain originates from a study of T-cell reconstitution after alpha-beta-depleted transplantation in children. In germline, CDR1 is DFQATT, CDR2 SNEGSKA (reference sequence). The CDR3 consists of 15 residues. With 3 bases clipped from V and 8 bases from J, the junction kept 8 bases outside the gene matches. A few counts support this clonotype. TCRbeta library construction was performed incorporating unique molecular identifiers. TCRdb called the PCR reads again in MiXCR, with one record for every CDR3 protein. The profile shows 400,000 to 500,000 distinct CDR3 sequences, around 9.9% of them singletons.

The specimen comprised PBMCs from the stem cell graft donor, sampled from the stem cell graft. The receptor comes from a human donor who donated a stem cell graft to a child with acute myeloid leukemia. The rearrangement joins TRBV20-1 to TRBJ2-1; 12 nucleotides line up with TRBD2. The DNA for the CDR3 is TGCAGTGCTAGTCCCCTAGCGGGAGGGCGTGATGAGCAGTTCTTC. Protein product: CSASPLAGGRDEQFF.